This paragraph reports one T cell receptor (beta chain). Its cognate antigen has yet to be identified. No much larger clone is present one base from it, and per-base qualities are unavailable. The germline V gene provides CDR1 SGDLS and CDR2 YYNGEE. V loses 0 bases at its end and J loses 3 bases; junction bases beyond the gene matches: 2. Taken from cysteine to phenylalanine, the CDR3 has 15 residues. Only the CDR3 region is kept as DNA, spanning 45 bases read in frame from base 1. This entry is derived from a study of blood T cell repertoires in COVID-19 (dated by TCRdb to the early 2020s). With respect to the entire study: Collaborator samples came from the United States, Italy and Spain and covered acute and convalescent phases of COVID-19. Where available, HLA class I and class II types were taken from metadata supplied by the sample provider and were not determined by assay-based typing. Deeply sampled blood TCRbeta repertoires from subjects exposed to, actively infected with, or recovered from COVID-19 were included in the dataset. A de-identified subject ID, COVID-19 status, age in years and sex were almost always included in the sample metadata. The repertoires were made available in a free public database intended to serve as a resource for research on the immune response to SARS-CoV-2. The prospective study material was composed of cDNA or gDNA derived from T cells, B-cell-depleted T cells, or PBMCs. The samples were drawn from the first 160 participants of the ongoing ImmuneRACE study and from 1,254 subjects provided by 6 global collaborators. Overall study outcomes, separate from this receptor: The quantity of clinical and demographic metadata differed by source and by participant and was supplied without curation.

The collaborating institutions used their own protocols to collect whole blood in K2EDTA tubes. For TCRbeta analysis, collaborators shipped samples as frozen whole blood, isolated PBMCs, or DNA extracted from either of those sample types. TCRbeta CDR3 regions were amplified from genomic DNA using the immunoSEQ Assay, a bias-controlled multiplex PCR. Per the original workflow: Within the assay, amplification of reference gene primers was used to estimate how many nucleated cells each sample contained. To quantify the absolute abundance of each unique TCRbeta CDR3 rearrangement, sequence reads were collapsed and filtered. For each sample, productive Simpson clonality was calculated as the square root of Simpson's diversity index across productive rearrangements. Held by TCRdb, this immuneACCESS table contains in-frame sequences only and omits some clones. Under half of the omission traces to an unresolved V gene where checked; the cause of the rest is unknown. V and J calls and clone size follow that table, whereas D and trimming were derived from the DNA. The sample table contains roughly 250,000 clones; only one count was recorded for 84% of them. Together, the top ten hold roughly 4% of the sample.

Recombination joined TRBV9 with TRBJ2-3, and 9 bases in between align with TRBD1. Specimen: peripheral blood. The receptor comes from a man aged 50 to 59 with acute or convalescent COVID-19. For the CDR3, the sequence is CASSVVGTGTDTQYF. The DNA sequence follows: TGTGCCAGCAGCGTAGTTGGGACAGGGACAGATACGCAGTATTTT.